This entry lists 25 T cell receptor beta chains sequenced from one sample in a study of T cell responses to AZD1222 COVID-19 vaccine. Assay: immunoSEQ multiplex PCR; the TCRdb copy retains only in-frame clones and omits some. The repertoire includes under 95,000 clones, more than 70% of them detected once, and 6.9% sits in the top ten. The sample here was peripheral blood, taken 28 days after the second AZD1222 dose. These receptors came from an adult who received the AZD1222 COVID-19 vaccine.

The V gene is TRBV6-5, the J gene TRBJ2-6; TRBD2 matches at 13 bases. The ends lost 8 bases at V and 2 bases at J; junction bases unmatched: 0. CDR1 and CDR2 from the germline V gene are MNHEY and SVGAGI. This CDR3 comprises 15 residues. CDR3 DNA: TGTGCCAGCGGACTAGCGGGAGCTGGGGCCAACGTCCTGACTTTC. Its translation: CASGLAGAGANVLTF.

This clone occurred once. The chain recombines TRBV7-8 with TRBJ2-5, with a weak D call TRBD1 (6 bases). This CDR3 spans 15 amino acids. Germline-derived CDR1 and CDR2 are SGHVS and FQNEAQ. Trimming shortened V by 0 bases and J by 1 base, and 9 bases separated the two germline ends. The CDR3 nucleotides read TGTGCCAGCAGCTTAGCGGACAGCTTCCAAGAGACCCAGTACTTC. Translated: CASSLADSFQETQYF.

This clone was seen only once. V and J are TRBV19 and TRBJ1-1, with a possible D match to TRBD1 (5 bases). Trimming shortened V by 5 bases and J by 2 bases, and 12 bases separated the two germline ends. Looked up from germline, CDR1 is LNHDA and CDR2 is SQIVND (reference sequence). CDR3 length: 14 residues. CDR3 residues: CASSRGAVNTEAFF. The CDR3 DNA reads TGTGCCAGTAGTCGCGGGGCCGTTAACACTGAAGCTTTCTTT.

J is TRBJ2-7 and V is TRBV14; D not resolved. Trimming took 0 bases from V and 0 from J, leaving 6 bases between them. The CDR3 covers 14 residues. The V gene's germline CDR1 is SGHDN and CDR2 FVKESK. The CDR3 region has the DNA TGTGCCAGCAGCCAAGATAGACTCTCCTACGAGCAGTACTTC. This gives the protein CASSQDRLSYEQYF.

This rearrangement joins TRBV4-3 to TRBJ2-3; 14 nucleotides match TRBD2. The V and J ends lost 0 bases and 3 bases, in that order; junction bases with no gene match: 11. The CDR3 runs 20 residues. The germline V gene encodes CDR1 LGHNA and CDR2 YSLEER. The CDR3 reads CASSQDRYGTSGSNTDTQYF. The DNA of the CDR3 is TGCGCCAGCAGCCAAGATCGTTATGGGACTAGCGGGAGTAATACAGATACGCAGTATTTT.

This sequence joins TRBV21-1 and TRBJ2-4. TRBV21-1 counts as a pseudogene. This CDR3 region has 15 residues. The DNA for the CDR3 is TGTGCCAGCAGCAAATTTCGGCTAGCCAAAAACATTCAGTACTTC. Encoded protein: CASSKFRLAKNIQYF.

The CDR3, as DNA: TGTGCCAGTAGCCCCGGGAGTTTTCGCGTAGGAGAGACCCAGTACTTC. It is translated as CASSPGSFRVGETQYF. This chain links TRBV19 with TRBJ2-5; a weak D match, TRBD2 (6 bases). The CDR3 contains 16 residues. Germline V gene data show CDR1 as LNHDA and CDR2 as SQIVND (reference sequence). The V end was cut by 6 bases, the J end by 4 bases, with 21 bases between.

CDR3 sequence: CASSQDGLWGTDTQYF. In DNA form, the CDR3 reads TGTGCCAGCAGCCAAGATGGACTATGGGGGACAGATACGCAGTATTTT. The gene calls are TRBV4-2 and TRBJ2-3, with D tentatively TRBD2 (6 bases). The length of the CDR3 is 16 residues. CDR1 is LGHNA, CDR2 YNFKEQ, per germline. V was trimmed by 0 bases and J by 3 bases, leaving 13 bases between them.

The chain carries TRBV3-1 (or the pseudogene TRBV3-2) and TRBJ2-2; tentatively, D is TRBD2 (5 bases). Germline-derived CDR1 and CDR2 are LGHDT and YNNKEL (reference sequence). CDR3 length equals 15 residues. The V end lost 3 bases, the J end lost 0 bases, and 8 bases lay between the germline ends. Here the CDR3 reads CASSQRAPNTGELFF. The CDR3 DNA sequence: TGTGCCAGCAGCCAGCGGGCTCCGAACACCGGGGAGCTGTTTTTT.

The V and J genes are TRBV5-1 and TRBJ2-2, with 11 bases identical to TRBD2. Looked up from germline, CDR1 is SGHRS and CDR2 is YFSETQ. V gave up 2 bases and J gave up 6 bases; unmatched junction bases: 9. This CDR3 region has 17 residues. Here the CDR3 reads CASSLPRLAGGAGELFF. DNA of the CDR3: TGCGCCAGCAGCTTACCGAGGCTAGCGGGAGGAGCCGGGGAGCTGTTTTTT.

Written as DNA, the CDR3 is TGTGCCAGCAGTGACTCTAGCGGGAGGTACAATGAGCAGTTCTTC. Its translation: CASSDSSGRYNEQFF. The J gene is TRBJ2-1, the V gene TRBV6-4; 10 bases are shared with TRBD2. J was trimmed by 4 bases and V by 0 bases; bases with no gene match: 0. Germline CDR1 MRHNA, CDR2 SNTAGT. There are 15 residues in the CDR3.

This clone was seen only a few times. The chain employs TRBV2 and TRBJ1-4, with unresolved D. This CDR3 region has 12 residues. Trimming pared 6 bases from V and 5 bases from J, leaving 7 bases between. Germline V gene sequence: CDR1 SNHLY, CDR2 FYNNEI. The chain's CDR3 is CASSRENEKLFF. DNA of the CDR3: TGTGCCAGCAGCCGAGAGAATGAAAAACTGTTTTTT.

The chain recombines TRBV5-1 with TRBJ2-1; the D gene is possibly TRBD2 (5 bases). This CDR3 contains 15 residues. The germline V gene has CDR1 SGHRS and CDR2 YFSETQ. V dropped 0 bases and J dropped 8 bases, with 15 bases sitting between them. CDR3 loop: CASSLGRPPRDEQFF. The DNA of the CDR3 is TGCGCCAGCAGCTTGGGACGCCCACCGAGGGATGAGCAGTTCTTC.

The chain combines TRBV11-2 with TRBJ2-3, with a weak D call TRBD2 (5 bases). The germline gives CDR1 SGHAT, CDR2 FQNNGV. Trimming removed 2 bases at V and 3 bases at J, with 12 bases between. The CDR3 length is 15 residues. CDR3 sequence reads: CASSLYRGTTDTQYF. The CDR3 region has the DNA TGTGCCAGCAGCTTATACCGGGGAACGACAGATACGCAGTATTTT.

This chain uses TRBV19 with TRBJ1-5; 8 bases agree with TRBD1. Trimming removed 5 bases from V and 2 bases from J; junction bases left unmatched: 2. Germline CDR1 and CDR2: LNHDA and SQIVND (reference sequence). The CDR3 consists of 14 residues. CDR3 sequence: CASSPTGGNQPQHF. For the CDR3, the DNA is TGTGCCAGTAGTCCGACAGGGGGCAATCAGCCCCAGCATTTT.

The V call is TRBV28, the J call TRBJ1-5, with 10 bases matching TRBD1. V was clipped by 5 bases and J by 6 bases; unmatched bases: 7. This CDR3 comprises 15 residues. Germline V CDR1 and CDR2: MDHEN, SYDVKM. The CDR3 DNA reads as TGTGCCAGCAGTAAACAGACAGGGGGCGGTCAGCCCCAGCATTTT. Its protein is CASSKQTGGGQPQHF. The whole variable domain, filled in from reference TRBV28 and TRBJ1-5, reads DVKVTQSSRYLVKRTGEKVFLECVQDMDHENMFWYRQDPGLGLRLIYFSYDVKMKEKGDIPEGYSVSREKKERFSLILESASTNQTSMYLCASSKQTGGGQPQHFGDGTRLSIL.

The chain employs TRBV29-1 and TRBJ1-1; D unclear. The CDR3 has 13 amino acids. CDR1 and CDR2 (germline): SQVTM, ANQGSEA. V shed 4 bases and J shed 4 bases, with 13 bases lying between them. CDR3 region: CSVGQNGGTEAFF. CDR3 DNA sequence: TGCAGCGTTGGGCAGAACGGCGGCACTGAAGCTTTCTTT.

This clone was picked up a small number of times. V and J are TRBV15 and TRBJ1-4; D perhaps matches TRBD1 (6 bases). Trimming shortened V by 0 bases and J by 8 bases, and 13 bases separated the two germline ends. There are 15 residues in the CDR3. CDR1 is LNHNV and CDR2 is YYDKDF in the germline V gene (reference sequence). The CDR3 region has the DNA TGTGCCACCAGCAGAGATGGGGGCGCGACGGAAAAACTGTTTTTT. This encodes CATSRDGGATEKLFF.

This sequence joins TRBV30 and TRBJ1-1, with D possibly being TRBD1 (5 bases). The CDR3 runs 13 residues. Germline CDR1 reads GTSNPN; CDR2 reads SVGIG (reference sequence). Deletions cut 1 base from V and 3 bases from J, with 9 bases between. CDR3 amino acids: CAWSEAGHTEAFF. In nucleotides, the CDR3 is TGTGCCTGGAGTGAAGCAGGGCACACTGAAGCTTTCTTT.

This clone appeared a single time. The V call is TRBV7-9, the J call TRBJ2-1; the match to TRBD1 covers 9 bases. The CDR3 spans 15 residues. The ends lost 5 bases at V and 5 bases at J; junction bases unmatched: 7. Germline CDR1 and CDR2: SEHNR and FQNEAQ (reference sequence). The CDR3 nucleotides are TGTGCCAGCAGCCTCGTGGGACAGGGAAACAATGAGCAGTTCTTC. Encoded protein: CASSLVGQGNNEQFF. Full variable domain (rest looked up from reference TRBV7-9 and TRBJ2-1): DTGVSQNPRHKITKRGQNVTFRCDPISEHNRLYWYRQTLGQGPEFLTYFQNEAQLEKSRLLSDRFSAERPKGSFSTLEIQRTEQGDSAMYLCASSLVGQGNNEQFFGPGTRLTVL.

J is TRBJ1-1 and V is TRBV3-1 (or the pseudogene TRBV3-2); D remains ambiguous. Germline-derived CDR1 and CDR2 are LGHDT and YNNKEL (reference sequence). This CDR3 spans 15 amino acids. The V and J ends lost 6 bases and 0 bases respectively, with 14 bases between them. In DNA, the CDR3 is TGTGCCAGCAGGTGGACGGGAAAAATGAACACTGAAGCTTTCTTT. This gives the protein CASRWTGKMNTEAFF.

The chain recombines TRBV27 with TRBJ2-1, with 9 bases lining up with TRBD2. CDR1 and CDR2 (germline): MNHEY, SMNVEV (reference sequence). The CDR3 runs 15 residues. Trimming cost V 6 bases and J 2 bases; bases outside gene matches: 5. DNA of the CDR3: TGTGCCAGCAGCCCCGGGACTAGCCCCTACAATGAGCAGTTCTTC. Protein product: CASSPGTSPYNEQFF.

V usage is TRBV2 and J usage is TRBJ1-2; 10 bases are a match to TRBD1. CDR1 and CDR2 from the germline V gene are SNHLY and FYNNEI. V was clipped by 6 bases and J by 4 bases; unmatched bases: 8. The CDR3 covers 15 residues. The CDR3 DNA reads TGTGCCAGCAGCTCGCGGACAGGGGGTAGCTATGGCTACACCTTC. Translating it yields CASSSRTGGSYGYTF. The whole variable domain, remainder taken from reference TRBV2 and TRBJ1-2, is EPEVTQTPSHQVTQMGQEVILRCVPISNHLYFYWYRQILGQKVEFLVSFYNNEISEKSEIFDDQFSVERPDGSNFTLKIRSTKLEDSAMYFCASSSRTGGSYGYTFGSGTRLTVV.

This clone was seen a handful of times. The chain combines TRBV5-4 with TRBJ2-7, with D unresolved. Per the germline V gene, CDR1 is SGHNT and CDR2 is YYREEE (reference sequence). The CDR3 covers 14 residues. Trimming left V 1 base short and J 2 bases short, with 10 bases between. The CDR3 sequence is CASSLPDRPYEQYF. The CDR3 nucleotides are TGTGCCAGCAGCTTGCCGGACCGTCCCTACGAGCAGTACTTC.

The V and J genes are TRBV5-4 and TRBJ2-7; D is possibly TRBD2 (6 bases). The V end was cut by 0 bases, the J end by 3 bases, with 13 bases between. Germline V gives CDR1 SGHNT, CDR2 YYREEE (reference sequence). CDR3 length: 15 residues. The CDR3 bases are TGTGCCAGCAGCTTGGCCCTGGCGGGAAACTACGAGCAGTACTTC. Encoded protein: CASSLALAGNYEQYF.